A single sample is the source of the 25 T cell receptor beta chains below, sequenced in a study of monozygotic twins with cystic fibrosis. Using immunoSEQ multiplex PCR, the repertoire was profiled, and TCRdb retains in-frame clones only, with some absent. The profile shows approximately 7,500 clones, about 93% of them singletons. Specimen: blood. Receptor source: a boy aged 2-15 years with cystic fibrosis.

In DNA, the CDR3 is TGTGCCAGCAGTAGGACAGGGGTAAATCAGCCCCAGCATTTT. Protein product: CASSRTGVNQPQHF. This chain uses TRBV6-6 with TRBJ1-5; 9 positions agree with TRBD1. V was pared by 5 bases and J by 4 bases, with 3 bases of the junction left unmatched. The CDR3 consists of 14 residues. Per germline, CDR1 MNHNY and CDR2 SVGAGI (reference sequence).

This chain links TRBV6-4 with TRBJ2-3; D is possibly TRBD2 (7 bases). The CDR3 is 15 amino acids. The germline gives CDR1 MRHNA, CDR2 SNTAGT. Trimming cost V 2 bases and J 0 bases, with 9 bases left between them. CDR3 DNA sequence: TGTGCCAGCAGTGACGGGGGGGCTAGCACAGATACGCAGTATTTT. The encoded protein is CASSDGGASTDTQYF.

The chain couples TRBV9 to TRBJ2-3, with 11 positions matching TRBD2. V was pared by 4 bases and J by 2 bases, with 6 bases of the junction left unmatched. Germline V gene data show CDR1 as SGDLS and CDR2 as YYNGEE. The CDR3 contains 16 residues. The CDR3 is CASSLLTSGDTDTQYF. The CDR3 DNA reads TGTGCCAGCAGCTTATTGACTAGCGGGGACACAGATACGCAGTATTTT.

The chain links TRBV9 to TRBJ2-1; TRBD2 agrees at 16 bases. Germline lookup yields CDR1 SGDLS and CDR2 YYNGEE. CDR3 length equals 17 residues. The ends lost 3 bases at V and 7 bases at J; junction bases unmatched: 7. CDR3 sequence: CASSGPGLAGGLNEQFF. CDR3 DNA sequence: TGTGCCAGCAGCGGCCCGGGACTAGCGGGGGGGCTTAATGAGCAGTTCTTC.

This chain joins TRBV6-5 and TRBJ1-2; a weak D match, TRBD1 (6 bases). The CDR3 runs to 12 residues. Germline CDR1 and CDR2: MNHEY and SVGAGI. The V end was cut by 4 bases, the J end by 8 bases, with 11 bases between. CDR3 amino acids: CASSSQGSGYTF. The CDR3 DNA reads TGTGCCAGCAGTTCACAGGGAAGCGGCTACACCTTC.

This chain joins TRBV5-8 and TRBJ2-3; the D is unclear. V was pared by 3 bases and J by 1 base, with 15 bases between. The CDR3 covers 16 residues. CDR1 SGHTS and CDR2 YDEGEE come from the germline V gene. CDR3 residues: CASSSARDTGTDTQYF. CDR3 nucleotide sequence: TGTGCCAGCAGCTCCGCACGAGACACCGGCACAGATACGCAGTATTTT.

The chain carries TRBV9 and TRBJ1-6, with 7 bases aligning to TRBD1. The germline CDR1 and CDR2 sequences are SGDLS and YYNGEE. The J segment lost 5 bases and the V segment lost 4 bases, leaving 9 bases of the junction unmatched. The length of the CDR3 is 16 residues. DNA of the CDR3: TGTGCCAGCAGCTCCCCCAGGGGGGCACATAATTCACCCCTCCACTTT. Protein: CASSSPRGAHNSPLHF. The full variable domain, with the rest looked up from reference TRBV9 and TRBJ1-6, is DSGVTQTPKHLITATGQRVTLRCSPRSGDLSVYWYQQSLDQGLQFLIQYYNGEERAKGNILERFSAQQFPDLHSELNLSSLELGDSALYFCASSSPRGAHNSPLHFGNGTRLTVT.

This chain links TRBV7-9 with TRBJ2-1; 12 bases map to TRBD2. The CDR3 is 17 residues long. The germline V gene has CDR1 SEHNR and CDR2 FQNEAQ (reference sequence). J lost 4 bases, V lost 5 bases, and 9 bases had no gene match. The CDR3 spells CASSPLLAGGQYNEQFF. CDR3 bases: TGTGCCAGCAGCCCCCTACTAGCGGGGGGCCAATACAATGAGCAGTTCTTC.

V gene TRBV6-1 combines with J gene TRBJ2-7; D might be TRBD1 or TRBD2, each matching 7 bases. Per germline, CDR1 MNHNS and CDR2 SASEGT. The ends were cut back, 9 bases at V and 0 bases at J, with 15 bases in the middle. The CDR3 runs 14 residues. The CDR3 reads CASPGGDASYEQYF. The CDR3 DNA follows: TGTGCCAGTCCAGGGGGGGACGCCTCCTACGAGCAGTACTTC.

The CDR3 sequence: CSATPGTSGDTGELFF. In DNA form, the CDR3 reads TGCAGCGCAACACCCGGGACTAGCGGGGACACCGGGGAGCTGTTTTTT. This chain uses TRBV29-1 with TRBJ2-2; 13 bases line up with TRBD2. The CDR3 is 16 residues long. From germline, CDR1 is SQVTM and CDR2 ANQGSEA. The junction had 8 bases not matched to a gene; V was cut back by 7 bases and J by 3 bases.

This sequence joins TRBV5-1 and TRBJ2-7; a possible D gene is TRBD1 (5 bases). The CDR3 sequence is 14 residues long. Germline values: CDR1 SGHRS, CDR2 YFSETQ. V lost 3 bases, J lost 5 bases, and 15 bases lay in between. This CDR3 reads CASSYRAGQDEQYF. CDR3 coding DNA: TGCGCCAGCAGCTACCGGGCAGGGCAGGACGAGCAGTACTTC.

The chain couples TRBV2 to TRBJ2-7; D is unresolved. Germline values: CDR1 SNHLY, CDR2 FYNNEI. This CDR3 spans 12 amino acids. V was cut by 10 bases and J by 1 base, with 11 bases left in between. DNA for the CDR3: TGTGCCACCACGCTTCCTTCCTACGAGCAGTACTTC. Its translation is CATTLPSYEQYF.

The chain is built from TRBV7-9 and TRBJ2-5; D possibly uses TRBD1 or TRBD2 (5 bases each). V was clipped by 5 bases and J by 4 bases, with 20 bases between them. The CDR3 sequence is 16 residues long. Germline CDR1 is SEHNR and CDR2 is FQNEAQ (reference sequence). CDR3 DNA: TGTGCCAGCAGCCCTTACGGTACGATGGGGACAGAGACCCAGTACTTC. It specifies CASSPYGTMGTETQYF. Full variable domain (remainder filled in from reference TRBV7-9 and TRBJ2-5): DTGVSQNPRHKITKRGQNVTFRCDPISEHNRLYWYRQTLGQGPEFLTYFQNEAQLEKSRLLSDRFSAERPKGSFSTLEIQRTEQGDSAMYLCASSPYGTMGTETQYFGPGTRLLVL.

Here the CDR3 DNA reads TGTGCCAGCACCTTACAGGGGGTTCGATACAATGAGCAGTTCTTC. This encodes CASTLQGVRYNEQFF. V gene TRBV6-6 combines with J gene TRBJ2-1; 8 positions agree with TRBD1. J was trimmed by 4 bases and V by 7 bases; bases with no gene match: 9. Looked up from germline, CDR1 is MNHNY and CDR2 is SVGAGI (reference sequence). This CDR3 spans 15 amino acids.

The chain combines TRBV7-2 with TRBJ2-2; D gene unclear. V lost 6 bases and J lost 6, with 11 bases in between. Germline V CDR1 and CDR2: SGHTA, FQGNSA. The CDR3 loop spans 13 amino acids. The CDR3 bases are TGTGCCAGCAGTCCGGCCCCCTCCGGGGAGCTGTTTTTT. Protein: CASSPAPSGELFF.

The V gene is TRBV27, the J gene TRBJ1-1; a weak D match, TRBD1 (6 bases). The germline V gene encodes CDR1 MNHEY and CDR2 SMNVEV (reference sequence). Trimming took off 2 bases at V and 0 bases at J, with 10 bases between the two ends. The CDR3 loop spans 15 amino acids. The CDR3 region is CASSLEAGVNTEAFF. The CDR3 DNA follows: TGTGCCAGCAGTTTAGAAGCAGGGGTGAACACTGAAGCTTTCTTT.

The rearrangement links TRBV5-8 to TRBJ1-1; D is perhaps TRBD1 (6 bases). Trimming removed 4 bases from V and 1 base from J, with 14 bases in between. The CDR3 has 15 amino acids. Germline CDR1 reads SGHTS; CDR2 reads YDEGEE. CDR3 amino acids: CASSPYRVKNTEAFF. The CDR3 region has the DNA TGTGCCAGCAGCCCATACAGGGTCAAGAACACTGAAGCTTTCTTT. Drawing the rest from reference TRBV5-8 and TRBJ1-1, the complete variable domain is EAGVTQSPTHLIKTRGQQATLRCSPISGHTSVYWYQQALGLGLQFLLWYDEGEERNRGNFPPRFSGRQFPNYSSELNVNALELEDSALYLCASSPYRVKNTEAFFGQGTRLTVV.

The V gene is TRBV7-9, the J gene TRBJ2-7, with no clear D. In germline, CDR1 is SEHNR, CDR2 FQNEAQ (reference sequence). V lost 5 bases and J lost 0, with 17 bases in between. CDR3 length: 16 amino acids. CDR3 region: CASSQSSLRSSYEQYF. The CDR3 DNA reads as TGTGCCAGCAGCCAATCCTCGCTCCGAAGCTCCTACGAGCAGTACTTC.

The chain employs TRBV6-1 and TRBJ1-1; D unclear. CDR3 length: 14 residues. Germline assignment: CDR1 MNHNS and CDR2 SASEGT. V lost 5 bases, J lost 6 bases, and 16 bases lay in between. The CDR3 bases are TGTGCCAGCAGTCAAGGGAGTCCCGGGGCTGAAGCTTTCTTT. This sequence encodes CASSQGSPGAEAFF.

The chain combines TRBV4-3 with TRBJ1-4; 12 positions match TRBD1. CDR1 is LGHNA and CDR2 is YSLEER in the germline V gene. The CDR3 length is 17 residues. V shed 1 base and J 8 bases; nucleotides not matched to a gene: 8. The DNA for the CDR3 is TGCGCCAGCAGCCAAGGGAGTACCGGGACAGGGGGCGAAAAACTGTTTTTT. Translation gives CASSQGSTGTGGEKLFF.

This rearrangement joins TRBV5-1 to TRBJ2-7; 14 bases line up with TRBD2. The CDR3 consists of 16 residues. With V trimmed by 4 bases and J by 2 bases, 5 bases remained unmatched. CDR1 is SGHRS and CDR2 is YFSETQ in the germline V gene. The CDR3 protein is CASSPGLAGVAYEQYF. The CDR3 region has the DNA TGCGCCAGCAGCCCGGGACTAGCGGGGGTTGCCTACGAGCAGTACTTC. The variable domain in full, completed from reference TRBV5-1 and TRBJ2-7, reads KAGVTQTPRYLIKTRGQQVTLSCSPISGHRSVSWYQQTPGQGLQFLFEYFSETQRNKGNFPGRFSGRQFSNSRSEMNVSTLELGDSALYLCASSPGLAGVAYEQYFGPGTRLTVT.

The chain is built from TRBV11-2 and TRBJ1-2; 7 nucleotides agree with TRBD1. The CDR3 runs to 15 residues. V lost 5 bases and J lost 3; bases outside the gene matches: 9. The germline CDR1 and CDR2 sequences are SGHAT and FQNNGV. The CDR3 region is CASSASGQEYYGYTF. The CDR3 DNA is TGTGCCAGCAGCGCCTCAGGACAGGAATACTATGGCTACACCTTC. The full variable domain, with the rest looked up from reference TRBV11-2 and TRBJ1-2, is EAGVAQSPRYKIIEKRQSVAFWCNPISGHATLYWYQQILGQGPKLLIQFQNNGVVDDSQLPKDRFSAERLKGVDSTLKIQPAKLEDSAVYLCASSASGQEYYGYTFGSGTRLTVV.

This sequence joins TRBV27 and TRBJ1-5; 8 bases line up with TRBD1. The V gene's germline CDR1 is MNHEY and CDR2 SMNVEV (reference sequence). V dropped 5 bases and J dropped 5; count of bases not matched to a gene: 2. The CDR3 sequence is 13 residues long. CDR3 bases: TGTGCCAGCAGTGACAGGGGTGATCAGCCCCAGCATTTT. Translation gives CASSDRGDQPQHF.

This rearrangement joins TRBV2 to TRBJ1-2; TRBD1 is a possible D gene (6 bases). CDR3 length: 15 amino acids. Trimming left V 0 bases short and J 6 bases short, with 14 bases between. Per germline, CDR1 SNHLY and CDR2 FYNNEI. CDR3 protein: CASSEAYAGAHGYTF. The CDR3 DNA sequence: TGTGCCAGCAGTGAAGCTTATGCAGGGGCGCATGGCTACACCTTC.

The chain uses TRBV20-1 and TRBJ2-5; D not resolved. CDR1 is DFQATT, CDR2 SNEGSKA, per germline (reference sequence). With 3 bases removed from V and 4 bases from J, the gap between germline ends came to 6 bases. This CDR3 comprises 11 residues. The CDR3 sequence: CSASRRETQYF. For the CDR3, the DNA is TGCAGTGCTAGCAGAAGAGAGACCCAGTACTTC.